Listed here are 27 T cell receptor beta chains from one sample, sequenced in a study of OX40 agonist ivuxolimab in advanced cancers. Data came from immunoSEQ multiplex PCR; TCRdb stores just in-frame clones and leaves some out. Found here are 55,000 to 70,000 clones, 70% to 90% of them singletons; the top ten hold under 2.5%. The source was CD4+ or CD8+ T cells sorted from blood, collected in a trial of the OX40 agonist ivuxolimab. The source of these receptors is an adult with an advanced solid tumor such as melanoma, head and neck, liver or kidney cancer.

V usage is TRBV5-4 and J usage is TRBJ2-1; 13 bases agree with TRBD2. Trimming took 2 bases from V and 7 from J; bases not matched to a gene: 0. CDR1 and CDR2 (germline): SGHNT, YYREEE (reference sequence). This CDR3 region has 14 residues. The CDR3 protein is CASSLLAGGNEQFF. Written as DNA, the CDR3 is TGTGCCAGCAGCTTACTAGCGGGGGGGAATGAGCAGTTCTTC.

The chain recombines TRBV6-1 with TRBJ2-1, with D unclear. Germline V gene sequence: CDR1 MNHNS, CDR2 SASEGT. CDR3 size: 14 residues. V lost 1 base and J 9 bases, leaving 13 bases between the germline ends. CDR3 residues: CASSEVVGLGEQFF. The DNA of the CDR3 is TGTGCCAGCAGTGAAGTAGTTGGCTTAGGTGAGCAGTTCTTC.

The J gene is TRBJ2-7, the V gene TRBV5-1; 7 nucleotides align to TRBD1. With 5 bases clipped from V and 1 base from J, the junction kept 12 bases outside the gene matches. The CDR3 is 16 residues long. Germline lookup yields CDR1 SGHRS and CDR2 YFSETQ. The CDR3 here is CASRPGGQETSYEQYF. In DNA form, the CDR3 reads TGCGCCAGCAGACCCGGAGGACAGGAGACTTCCTACGAGCAGTACTTC.

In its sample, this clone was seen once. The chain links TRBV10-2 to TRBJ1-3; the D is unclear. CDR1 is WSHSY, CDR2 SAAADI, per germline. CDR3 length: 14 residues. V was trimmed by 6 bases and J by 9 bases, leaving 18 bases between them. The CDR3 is CASRELGAVSTIYF. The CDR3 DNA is TGCGCCAGCAGGGAGCTAGGAGCGGTGAGCACCATATATTTT.

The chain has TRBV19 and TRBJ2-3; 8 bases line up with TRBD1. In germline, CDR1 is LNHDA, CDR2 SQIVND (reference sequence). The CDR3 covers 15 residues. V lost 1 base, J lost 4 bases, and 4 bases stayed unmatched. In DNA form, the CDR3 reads TGTGCCAGTAGTATAGGGGGACAGGTAGCAGATACGCAGTATTTT. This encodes CASSIGGQVADTQYF.

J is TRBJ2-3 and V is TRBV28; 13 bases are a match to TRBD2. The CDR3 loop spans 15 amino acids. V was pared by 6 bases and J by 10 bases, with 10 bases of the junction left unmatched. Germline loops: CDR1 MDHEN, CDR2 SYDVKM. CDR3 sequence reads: CASSPAGLAGSSQYF. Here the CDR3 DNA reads TGTGCCAGCAGCCCGGCGGGACTAGCGGGATCGTCGCAGTATTTT.

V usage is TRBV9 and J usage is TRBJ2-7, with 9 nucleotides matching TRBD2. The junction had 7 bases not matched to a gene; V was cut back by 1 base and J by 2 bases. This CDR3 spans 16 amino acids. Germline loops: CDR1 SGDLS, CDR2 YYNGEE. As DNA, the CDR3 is TGTGCCAGCAGCGTAATGTCTAGCGGGACCACCTACGAGCAGTACTTC. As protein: CASSVMSSGTTYEQYF.

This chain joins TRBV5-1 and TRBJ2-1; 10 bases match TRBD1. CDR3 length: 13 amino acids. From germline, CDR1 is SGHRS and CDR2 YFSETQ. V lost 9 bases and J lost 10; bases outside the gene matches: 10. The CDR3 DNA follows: TGCGCCACTCCGGGACAGGGGTTTCGGGAGCAGTTCTTC. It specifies CATPGQGFREQFF.

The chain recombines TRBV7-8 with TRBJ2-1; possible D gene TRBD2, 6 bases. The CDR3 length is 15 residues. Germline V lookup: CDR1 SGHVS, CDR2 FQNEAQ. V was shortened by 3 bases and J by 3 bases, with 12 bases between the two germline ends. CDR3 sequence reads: CASSLEGLYYNEQFF. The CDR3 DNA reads TGTGCCAGCAGCTTGGAGGGGTTATACTACAATGAGCAGTTCTTC. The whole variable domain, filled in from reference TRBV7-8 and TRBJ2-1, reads GAGVSQSPRYKVAKRGQDVALRCDPISGHVSLFWYQQALGQGPEFLTYFQNEAQLDKSGLPSDRFFAERPEGSVSTLKIQRTQQEDSAVYLCASSLEGLYYNEQFFGPGTRLTVL.

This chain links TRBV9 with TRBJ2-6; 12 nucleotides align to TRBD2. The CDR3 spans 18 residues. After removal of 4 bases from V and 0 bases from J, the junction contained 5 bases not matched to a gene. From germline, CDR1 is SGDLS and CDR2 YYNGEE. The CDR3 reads CASSPGLAGNSGANVLTF. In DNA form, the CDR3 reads TGTGCCAGCAGCCCCGGACTAGCGGGGAACTCTGGGGCCAACGTCCTGACTTTC.

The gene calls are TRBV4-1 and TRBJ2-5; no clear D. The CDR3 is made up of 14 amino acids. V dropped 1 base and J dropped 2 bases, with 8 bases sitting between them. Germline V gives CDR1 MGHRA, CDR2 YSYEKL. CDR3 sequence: CASSQVEWQETQYF. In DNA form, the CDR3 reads TGCGCCAGCAGCCAAGTGGAGTGGCAAGAGACCCAGTACTTC.

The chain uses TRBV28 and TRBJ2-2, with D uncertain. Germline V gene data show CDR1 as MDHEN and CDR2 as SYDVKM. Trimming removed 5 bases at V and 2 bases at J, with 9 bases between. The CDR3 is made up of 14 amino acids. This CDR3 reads CASSPGGNTGELFF. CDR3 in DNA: TGTGCCAGCAGTCCCGGTGGAAACACCGGGGAGCTGTTTTTT.

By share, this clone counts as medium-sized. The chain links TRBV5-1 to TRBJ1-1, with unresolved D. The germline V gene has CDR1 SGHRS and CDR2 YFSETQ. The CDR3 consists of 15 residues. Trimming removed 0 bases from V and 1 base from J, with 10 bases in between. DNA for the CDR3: TGCGCCAGCAGCTTGGTTCCCGGTAAGAACACTGAAGCTTTCTTT. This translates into CASSLVPGKNTEAFF.

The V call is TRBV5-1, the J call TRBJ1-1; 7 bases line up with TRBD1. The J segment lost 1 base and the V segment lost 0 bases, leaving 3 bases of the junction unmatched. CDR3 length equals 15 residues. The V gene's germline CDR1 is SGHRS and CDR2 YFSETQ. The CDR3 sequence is CASSLVQGGNTEAFF. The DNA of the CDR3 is TGCGCCAGCAGCTTGGTCCAGGGGGGGAACACTGAAGCTTTCTTT.

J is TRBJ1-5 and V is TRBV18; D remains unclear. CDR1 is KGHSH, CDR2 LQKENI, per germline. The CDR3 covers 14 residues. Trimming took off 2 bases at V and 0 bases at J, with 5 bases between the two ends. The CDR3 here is CASSPSDSNQPQHF. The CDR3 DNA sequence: TGTGCCAGCTCACCATCAGATAGCAATCAGCCCCAGCATTTT. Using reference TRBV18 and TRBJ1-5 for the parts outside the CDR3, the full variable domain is NAGVMQNPRHLVRRRGQEARLRCSPMKGHSHVYWYRQLPEEGLKFMVYLQKENIIDESGMPKERFSAEFPKEGPSILRIQQVVRGDSAAYFCASSPSDSNQPQHFGDGTRLSIL.

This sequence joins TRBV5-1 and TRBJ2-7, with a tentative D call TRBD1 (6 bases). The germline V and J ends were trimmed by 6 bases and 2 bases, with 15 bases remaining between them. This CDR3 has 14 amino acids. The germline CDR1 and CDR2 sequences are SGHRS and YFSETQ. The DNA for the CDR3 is TGCGCCAGCACCTGGACAGTAGATACCTACGAGCAGTACTTC. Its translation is CASTWTVDTYEQYF.

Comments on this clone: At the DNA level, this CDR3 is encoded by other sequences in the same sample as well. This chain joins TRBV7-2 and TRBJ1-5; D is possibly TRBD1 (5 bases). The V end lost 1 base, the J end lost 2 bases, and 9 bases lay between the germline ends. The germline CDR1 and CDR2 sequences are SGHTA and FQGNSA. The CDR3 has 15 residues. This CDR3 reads CASSLEGFGNQPQHF. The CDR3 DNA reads TGTGCCAGCAGCTTAGAGGGGTTTGGCAATCAGCCCCAGCATTTT.

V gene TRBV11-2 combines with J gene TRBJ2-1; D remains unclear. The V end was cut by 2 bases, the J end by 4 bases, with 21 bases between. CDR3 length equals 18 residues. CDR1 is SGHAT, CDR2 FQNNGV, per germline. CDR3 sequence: CASSLSGWEGIEYNEQFF. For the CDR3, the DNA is TGTGCCAGCAGCTTATCGGGTTGGGAAGGGATCGAGTACAATGAGCAGTTCTTC.

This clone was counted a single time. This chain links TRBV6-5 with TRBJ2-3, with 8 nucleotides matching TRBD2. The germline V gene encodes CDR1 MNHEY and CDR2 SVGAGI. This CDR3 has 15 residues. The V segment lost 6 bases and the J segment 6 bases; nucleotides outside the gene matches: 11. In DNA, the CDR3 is TGTGCCAGCAGCCGCCAAGCGGGAGTTGGTGATACGCAGTATTTT. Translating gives CASSRQAGVGDTQYF.

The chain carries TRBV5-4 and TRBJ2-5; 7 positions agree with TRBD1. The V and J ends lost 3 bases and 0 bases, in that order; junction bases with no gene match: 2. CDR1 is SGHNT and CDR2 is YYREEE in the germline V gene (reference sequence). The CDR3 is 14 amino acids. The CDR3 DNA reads TGTGCCAGCAGCTCGGGACAGAACCAAGAGACCCAGTACTTC. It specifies CASSSGQNQETQYF.

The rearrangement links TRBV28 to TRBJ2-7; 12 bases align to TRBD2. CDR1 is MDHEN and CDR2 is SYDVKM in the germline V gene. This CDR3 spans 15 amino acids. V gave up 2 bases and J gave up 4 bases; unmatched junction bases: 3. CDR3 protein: CASSLTSGRSYEQYF. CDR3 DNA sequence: TGTGCCAGCAGTTTAACTAGCGGGAGGTCTTACGAGCAGTACTTC.

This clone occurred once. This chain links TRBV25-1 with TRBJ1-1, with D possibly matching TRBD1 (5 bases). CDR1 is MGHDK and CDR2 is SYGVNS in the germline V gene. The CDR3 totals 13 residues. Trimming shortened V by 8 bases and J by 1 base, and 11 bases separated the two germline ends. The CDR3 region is CASSPTANTEAFF. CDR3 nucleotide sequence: TGTGCCAGCTCCCCGACAGCGAACACTGAAGCTTTCTTT.

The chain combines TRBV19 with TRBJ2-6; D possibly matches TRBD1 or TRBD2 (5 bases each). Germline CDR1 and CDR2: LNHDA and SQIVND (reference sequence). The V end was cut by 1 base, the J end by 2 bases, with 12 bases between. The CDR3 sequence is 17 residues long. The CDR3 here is CASSIGALGAGANVLTF. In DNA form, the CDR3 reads TGTGCCAGTAGTATAGGCGCTTTGGGGGCTGGGGCCAACGTCCTGACTTTC.

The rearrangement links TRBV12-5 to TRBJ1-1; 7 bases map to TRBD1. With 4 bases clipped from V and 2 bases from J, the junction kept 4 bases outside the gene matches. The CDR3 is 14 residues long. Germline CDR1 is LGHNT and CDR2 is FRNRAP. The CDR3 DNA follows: TGTGCTAGTGGTTCATCAGGGGGAAACACTGAAGCTTTCTTT. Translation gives CASGSSGGNTEAFF.

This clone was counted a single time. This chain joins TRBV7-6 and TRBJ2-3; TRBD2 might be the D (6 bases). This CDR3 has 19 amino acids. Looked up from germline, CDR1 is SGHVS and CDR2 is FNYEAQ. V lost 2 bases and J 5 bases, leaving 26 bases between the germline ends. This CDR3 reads CASSLSDPFGGPSEDTQYF. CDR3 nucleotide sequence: TGTGCCAGCAGCTTATCAGACCCGTTCGGGGGACCCAGCGAAGATACGCAGTATTTT. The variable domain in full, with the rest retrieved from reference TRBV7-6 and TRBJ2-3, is GAGVSQSPRYKVTKRGQDVALRCDPISGHVSLYWYRQALGQGPEFLTYFNYEAQQDKSGLPNDRFSAERPEGSISTLTIQRTEQRDSAMYRCASSLSDPFGGPSEDTQYFGPGTRLTVL.

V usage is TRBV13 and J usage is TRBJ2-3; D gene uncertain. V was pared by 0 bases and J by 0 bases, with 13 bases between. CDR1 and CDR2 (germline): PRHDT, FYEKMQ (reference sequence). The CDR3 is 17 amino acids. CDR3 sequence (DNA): TGTGCCAGCAGCTTAGGATTAAGGCAGAGGAGCACAGATACGCAGTATTTT. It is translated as CASSLGLRQRSTDTQYF.

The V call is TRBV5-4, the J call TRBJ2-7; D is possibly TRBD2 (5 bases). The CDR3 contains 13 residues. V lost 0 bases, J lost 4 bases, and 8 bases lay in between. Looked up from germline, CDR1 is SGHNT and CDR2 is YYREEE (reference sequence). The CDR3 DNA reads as TGTGCCAGCAGCTTGGGAGGGAATTACGAGCAGTACTTC. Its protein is CASSLGGNYEQYF. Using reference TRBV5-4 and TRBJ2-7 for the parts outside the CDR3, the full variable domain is ETGVTQSPTHLIKTRGQQVTLRCSSQSGHNTVSWYQQALGQGPQFIFQYYREEENGRGNFPPRFSGLQFPNYSSELNVNALELDDSALYLCASSLGGNYEQYFGPGTRLTVT.